The source of this T cell receptor beta chain is a study of T-cell reconstitution after alpha-beta-depleted transplantation in children. Unique molecular identifiers were built into the TCRbeta library. TCRdb passed the PCR reads through MiXCR, listing each CDR3 protein once. This table has hundreds of thousands of distinct CDR3 sequences, around 16% appearing once. V shed 5 bases and J shed 5 bases, with 9 bases lying between them. Germline V gene data show CDR1 as ENHRY and CDR2 as SYGVKD. This CDR3 contains 13 residues. Study-wide results and limits: Where some patients showed high TCRbeta diversity at day 60, it came from recipient T cells and thymic progenitors that had survived. Counts and diversity of T cells one year after transplant came mostly from newly produced T cells.

This clonotype was seen a few times. Its antigen remains unknown. This chain connects TRBV10-3 to TRBJ2-2; possibly TRBD1 for D (7 bases). This receptor was taken from a boy in the first two years of life who had a stem cell transplant for Wiskott-Aldrich syndrome, so the T cells may come from the graft donor. Sample: PBMCs, mostly from graft donor cells, taken 360 days after TCRalphabeta/CD19-depleted stem cell transplant. The CDR3 sequence is CAISPGGTGELFF. The CDR3 bases are TGTGCCATCAGTCCAGGGGGGACCGGGGAGCTGTTTTTT.